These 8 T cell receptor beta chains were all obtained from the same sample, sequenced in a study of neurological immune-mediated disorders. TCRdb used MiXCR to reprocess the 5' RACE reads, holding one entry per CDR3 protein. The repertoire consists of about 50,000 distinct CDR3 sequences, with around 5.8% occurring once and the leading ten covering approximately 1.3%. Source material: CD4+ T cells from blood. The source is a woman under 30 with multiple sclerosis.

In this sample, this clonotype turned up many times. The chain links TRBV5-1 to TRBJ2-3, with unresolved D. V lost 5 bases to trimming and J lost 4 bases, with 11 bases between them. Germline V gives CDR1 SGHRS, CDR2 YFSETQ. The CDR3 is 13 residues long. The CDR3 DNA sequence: TGCGCCAGCAGGACGGGTTTTTCAGATACGCAGTATTTT. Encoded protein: CASRTGFSDTQYF.

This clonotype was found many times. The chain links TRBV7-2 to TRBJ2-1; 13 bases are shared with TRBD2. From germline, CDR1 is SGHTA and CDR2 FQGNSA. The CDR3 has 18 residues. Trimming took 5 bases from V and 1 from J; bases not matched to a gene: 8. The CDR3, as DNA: TGTGCCAGCAGCGCAACTAGCGGGAGGGCCCCGTCCTACAATGAGCAGTTCTTC. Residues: CASSATSGRAPSYNEQFF.

Here the CDR3 DNA reads TGCAGTGCCCGACCCAGGTTCACGGAGGCTAGCGGGTATGATAGCTCCTACGAGCAGTACGTC. It specifies CSARPRFTEASGYDSSYEQYV. This rearrangement joins TRBV20-1 to TRBJ2-7; 8 nucleotides match TRBD2. V lost 6 bases, J lost 0 bases, and 28 bases stayed unmatched. This CDR3 region has 21 residues. Per germline, CDR1 DFQATT and CDR2 SNEGSKA (reference sequence).

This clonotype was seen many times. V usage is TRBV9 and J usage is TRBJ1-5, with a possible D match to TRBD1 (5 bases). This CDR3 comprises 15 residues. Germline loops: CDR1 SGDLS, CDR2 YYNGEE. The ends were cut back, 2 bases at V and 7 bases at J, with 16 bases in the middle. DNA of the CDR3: TGTGCCAGCAGCGTCTCTCCGGAGTGGGGGCAGCCCCAGCATTTT. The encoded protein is CASSVSPEWGQPQHF.

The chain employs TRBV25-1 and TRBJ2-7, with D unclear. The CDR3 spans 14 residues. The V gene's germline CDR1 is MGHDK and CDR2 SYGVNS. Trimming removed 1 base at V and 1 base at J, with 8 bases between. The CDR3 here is CASSELGLSYEQYF. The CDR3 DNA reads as TGTGCCAGCAGTGAATTAGGGTTATCCTACGAGCAGTACTTC.

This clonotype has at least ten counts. CDR3 DNA sequence: TGTGCCAGCAGTGACCCTGGGGCTGGAAACACCATATATTTT. Protein sequence: CASSDPGAGNTIYF. The V and J genes are TRBV25-1 and TRBJ1-3; D call uncertain. V lost 3 bases to trimming and J lost 2 bases, with 8 bases between them. The germline V gene encodes CDR1 MGHDK and CDR2 SYGVNS. The length of the CDR3 is 14 residues.

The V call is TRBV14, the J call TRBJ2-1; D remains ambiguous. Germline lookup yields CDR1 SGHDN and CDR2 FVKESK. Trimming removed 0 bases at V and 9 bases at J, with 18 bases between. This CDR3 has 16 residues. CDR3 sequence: CASSQEARSLMREQFF. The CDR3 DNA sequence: TGTGCCAGCAGCCAAGAAGCCCGTTCATTGATGCGTGAGCAGTTCTTC. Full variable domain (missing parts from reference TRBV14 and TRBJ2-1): EAGVTQFPSHSVIEKGQTVTLRCDPISGHDNLYWYRRVMGKEIKFLLHFVKESKQDESGMPNNRFLAERTGGTYSTLKVQPAELEDSGVYFCASSQEARSLMREQFFGPGTRLTVL.

CDR3 in amino acids: CSATNLAGGPEQYV. For the CDR3, the DNA is TGCAGTGCTACTAACTTAGCGGGAGGTCCCGAGCAGTACGTC. The chain uses TRBV20-1 and TRBJ2-7; 10 bases are shared with TRBD2. CDR3 length: 14 residues. In germline, CDR1 is DFQATT, CDR2 SNEGSKA (reference sequence). The V gene end was trimmed by 4 bases and the J gene end by 6 bases; junction bases not matched to a gene: 9.